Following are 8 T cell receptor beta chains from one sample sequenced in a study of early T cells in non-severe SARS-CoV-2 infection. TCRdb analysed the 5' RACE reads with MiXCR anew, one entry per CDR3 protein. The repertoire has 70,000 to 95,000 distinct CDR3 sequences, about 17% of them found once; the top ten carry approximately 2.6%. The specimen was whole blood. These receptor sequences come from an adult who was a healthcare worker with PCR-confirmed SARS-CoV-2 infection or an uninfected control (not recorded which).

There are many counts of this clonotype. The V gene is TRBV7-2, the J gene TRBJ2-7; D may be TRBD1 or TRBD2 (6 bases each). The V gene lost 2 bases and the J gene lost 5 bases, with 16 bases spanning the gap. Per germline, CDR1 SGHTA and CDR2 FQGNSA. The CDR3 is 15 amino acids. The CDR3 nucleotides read TGTGCCAGCAGCTTATTCTTGGGGGGCAGGAACGAGCAGTACTTC. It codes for CASSLFLGGRNEQYF. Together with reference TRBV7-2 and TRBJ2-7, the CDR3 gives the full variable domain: GAGVSQSPSNKVTEKGKDVELRCDPISGHTALYWYRQSLGQGLEFLIYFQGNSAPDKSGLPSDRFSAERTGGSVSTLTIQRTQQEDSAVYLCASSLFLGGRNEQYFGPGTRLTVT.

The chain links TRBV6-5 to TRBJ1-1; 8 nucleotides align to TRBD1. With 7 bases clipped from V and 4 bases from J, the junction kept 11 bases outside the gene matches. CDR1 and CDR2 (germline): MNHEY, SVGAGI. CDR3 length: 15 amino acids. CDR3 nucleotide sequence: TGTGCCAGCAACCCCATGGCAGGGGGCGGCACTGAAGCTTTCTTT. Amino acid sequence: CASNPMAGGGTEAFF.

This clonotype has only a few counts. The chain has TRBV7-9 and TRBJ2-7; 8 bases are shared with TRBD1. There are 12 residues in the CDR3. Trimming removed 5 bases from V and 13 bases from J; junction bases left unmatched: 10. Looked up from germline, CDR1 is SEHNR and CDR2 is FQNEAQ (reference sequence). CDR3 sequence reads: CASSDDGQGSYF. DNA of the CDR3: TGTGCCAGCAGCGATGATGGACAGGGTTCCTACTTC.

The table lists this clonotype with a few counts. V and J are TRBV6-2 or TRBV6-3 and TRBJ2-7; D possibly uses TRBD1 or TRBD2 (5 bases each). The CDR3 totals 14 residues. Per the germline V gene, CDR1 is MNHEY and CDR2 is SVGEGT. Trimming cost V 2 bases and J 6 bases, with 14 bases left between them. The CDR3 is CASSYEGRAGEQYF. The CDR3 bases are TGTGCCAGCAGTTACGAAGGCAGGGCGGGCGAGCAGTACTTC.

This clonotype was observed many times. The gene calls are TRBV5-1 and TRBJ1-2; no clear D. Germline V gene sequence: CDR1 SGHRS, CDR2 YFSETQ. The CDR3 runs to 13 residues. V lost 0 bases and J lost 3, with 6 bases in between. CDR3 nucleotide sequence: TGCGCCAGCAGCTTGGTCGCTGACTATGGCTACACCTTC. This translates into CASSLVADYGYTF.

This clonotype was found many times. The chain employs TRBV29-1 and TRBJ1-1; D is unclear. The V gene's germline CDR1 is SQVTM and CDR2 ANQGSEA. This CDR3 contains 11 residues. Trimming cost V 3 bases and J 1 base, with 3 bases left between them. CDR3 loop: CSVEGNTEAFF. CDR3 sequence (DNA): TGCAGCGTTGAGGGGAACACTGAAGCTTTCTTT.

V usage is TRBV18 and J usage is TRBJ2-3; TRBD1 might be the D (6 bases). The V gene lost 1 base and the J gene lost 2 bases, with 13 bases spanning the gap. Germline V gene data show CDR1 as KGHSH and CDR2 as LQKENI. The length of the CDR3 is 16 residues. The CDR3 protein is CASSPRSGDYTDTQYF. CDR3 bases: TGTGCCAGCTCACCACGGTCAGGGGATTACACAGATACGCAGTATTTT.

Written as DNA, the CDR3 is TGTGCCAGCAGCCAAGAGGGGACAAGTTACAATGAGCAGTTCTTC. This gives the protein CASSQEGTSYNEQFF. The rearrangement uses TRBV3-1 and TRBJ2-1; D is perhaps TRBD1 (6 bases). Trimming left V 0 bases short and J 4 bases short, with 10 bases between. The CDR3 loop spans 15 amino acids. Per germline, CDR1 LGHDT and CDR2 YNNKEL (reference sequence).